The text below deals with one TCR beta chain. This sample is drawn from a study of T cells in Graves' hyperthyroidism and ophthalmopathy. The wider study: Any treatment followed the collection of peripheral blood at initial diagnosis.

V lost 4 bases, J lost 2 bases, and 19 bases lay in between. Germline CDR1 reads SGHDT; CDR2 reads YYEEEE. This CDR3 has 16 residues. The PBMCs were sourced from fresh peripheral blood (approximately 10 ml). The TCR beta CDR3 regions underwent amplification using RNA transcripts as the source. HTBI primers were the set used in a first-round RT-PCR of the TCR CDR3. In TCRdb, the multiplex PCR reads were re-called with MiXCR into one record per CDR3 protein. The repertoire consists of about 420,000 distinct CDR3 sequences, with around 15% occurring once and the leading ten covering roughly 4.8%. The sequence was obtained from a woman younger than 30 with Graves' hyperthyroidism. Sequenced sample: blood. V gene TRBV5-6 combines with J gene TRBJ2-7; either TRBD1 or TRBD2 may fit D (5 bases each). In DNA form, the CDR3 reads TGTGCCAGCAGCATCCGAGGGGCACCCGGCACCTACGAGCAGTACTTC. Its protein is CASSIRGAPGTYEQYF.